Sequencing of this T cell receptor beta chain was carried out in a study of T-cell reconstitution after alpha-beta-depleted transplantation in children. The TCRbeta library incorporated unique molecular identifiers. TCRdb passed the PCR reads through MiXCR, listing each CDR3 protein once. The data contain some 530,000 distinct CDR3 sequences, about 12% of them seen just once; the ten biggest clones take up about 5.6%. Germline loops: CDR1 SQVTM, CDR2 ANQGSEA. This CDR3 comprises 14 residues. The V and J ends lost 4 bases and 5 bases respectively, with 18 bases between them. Sequenced material: PBMCs from the stem cell graft donor, taken from the stem cell graft. V usage is TRBV29-1 and J usage is TRBJ2-7; D call uncertain. This receptor was identified in a human donor who donated a stem cell graft to a child with combined immunodeficiency. The CDR3 nucleotides read TGCAGCGTTGGCCTTGACTCGAAATGGCACGAGCAGTACTTC. It encodes CSVGLDSKWHEQYF.